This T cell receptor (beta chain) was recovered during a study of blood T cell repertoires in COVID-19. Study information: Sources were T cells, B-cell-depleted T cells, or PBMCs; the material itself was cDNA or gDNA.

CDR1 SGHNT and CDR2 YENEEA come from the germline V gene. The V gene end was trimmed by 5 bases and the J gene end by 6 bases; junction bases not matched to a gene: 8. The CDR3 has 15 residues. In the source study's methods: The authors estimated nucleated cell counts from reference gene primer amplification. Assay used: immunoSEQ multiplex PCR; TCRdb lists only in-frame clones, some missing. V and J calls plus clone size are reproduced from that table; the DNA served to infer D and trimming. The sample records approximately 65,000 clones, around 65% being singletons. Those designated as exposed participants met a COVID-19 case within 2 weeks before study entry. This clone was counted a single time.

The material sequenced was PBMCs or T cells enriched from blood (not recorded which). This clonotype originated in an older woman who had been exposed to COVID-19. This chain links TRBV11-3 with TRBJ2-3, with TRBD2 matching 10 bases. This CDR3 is CASSRGASGSDTQYF. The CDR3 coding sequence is TGTGCCAGCAGCCGTGGGGCTAGCGGGAGTGATACGCAGTATTTT.